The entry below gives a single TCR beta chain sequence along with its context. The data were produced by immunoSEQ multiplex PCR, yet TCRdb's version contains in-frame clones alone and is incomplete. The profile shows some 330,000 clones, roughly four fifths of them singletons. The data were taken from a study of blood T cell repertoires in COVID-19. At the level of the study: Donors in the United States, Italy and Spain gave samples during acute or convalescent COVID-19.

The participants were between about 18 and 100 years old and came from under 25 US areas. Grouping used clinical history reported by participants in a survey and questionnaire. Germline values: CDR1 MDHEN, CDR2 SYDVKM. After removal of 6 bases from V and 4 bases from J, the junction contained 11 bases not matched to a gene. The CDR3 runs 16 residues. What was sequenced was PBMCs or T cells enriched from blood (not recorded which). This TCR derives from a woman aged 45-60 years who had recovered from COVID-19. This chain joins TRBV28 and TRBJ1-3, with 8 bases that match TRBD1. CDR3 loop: CASRRFGQGVGNTIYF. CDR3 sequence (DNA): TGTGCCAGCAGGAGATTCGGACAGGGAGTAGGAAACACCATATATTTT.